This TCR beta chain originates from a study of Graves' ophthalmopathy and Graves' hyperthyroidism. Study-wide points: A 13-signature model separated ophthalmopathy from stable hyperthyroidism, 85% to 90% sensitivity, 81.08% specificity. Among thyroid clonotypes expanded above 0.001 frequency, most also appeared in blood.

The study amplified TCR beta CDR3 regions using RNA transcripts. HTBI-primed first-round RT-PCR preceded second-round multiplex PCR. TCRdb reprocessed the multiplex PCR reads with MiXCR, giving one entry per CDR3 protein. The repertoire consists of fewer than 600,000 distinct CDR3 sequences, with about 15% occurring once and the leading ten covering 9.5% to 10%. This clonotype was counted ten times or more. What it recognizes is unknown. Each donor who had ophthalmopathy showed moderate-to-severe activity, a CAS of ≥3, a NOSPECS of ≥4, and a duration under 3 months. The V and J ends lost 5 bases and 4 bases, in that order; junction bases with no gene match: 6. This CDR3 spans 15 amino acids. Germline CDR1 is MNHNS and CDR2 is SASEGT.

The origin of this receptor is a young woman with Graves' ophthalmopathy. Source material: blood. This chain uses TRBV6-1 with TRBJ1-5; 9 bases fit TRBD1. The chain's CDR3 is CASSRTGAPNQPQHF. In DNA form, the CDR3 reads TGTGCCAGCAGTCGGACAGGGGCCCCTAATCAGCCCCAGCATTTT.